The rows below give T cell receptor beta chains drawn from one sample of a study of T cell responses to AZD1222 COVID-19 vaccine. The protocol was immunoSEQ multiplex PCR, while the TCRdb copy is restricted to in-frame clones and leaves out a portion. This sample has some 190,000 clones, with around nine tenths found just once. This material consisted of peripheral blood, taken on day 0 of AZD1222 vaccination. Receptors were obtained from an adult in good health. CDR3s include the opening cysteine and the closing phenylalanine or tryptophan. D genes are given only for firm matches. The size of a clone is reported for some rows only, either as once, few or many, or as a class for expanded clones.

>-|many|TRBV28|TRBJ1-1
CASSPFSGAYGNTEAFF
TGTGCCAGCAGCCCATTCTCAGGGGCTTATGGAAACACTGAAGCTTTCTTT
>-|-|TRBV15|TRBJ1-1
CATSSQENTEAFF
TGTGCCACCAGCAGCCAGGAGAACACTGAAGCTTTCTTT
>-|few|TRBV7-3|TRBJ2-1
CASSKVSGEEQFF
TGTGCCAGCAGCAAAGTCTCAGGAGAGGAGCAGTTCTTC
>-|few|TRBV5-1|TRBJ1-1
CASSLGGMNTEAFF
TGCGCCAGCAGCTTGGGGGGTATGAACACTGAAGCTTTCTTT
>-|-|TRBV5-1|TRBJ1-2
CASSSPEEANYGYTF
TGCGCCAGCAGCTCGCCCGAGGAGGCAAACTATGGCTACACCTTC
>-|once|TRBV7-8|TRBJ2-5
CASSPPASQETQYF
TGTGCCAGCAGCCCCCCCGCCAGCCAAGAGACCCAGTACTTC
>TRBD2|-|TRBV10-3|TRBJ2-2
CAISDGGGTGELFF
TGTGCCATCAGTGATGGGGGGGGCACCGGGGAGCTGTTTTTT
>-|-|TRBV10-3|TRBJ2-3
CAISLGGTYPDTQYF
TGTGCCATCAGCTTAGGAGGCACGTATCCAGATACGCAGTATTTT
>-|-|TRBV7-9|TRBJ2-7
CASSTGSNEQYF
TGTGCCAGCAGCACCGGGAGTAACGAGCAGTACTTC
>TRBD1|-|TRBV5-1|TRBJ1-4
CASSLRGQEITTNEKLFF
TGCGCCAGCAGCTTGAGGGGACAGGAGATTACAACTAATGAAAAACTGTTTTTT
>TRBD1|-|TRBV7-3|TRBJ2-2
CASSSGGTGELFF
TGTGCCAGCAGCTCAGGGGGCACCGGGGAGCTGTTTTTT
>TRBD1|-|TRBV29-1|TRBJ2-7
CSVFDREEQYF
TGCAGCGTCTTCGACAGGGAGGAGCAGTACTTC
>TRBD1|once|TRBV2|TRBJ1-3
CASSWDRGNTIYF
TGTGCCAGCAGTTGGGACAGGGGAAACACCATATATTTT
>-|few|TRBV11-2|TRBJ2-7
CASSEGTAYEQYF
TGTGCCAGCAGCGAGGGGACGGCTTACGAGCAGTACTTC
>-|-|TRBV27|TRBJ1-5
CASSFGRGQPQHF
TGTGCCAGCAGTTTCGGACGAGGTCAGCCCCAGCATTTT
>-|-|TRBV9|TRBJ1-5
CASSLGNSNQPQHF
TGTGCCAGCAGCCTGGGGAATAGCAATCAGCCCCAGCATTTT
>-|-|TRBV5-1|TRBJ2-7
CASSLYYREPFYEQYF
TGCGCCAGCAGCCTATATTACCGGGAGCCCTTCTACGAGCAGTACTTC
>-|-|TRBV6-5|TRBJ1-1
CASSSLQRPEAFF
TGTGCCAGCAGTTCATTACAGCGCCCTGAAGCTTTCTTT
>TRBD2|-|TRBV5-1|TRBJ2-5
CASSLDLAGRQETQYF
TGCGCCAGCAGCTTGGATCTAGCGGGGAGGCAAGAGACCCAGTACTTC
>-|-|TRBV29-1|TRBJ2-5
CSVVRGGETQYF
TGCAGCGTCGTGAGGGGCGGGGAGACCCAGTACTTC
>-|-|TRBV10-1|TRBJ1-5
CASSDLQVGLQPQHF
TGCGCCAGCAGTGACCTGCAGGTGGGGCTTCAGCCCCAGCATTTT
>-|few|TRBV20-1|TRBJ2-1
CSASMGNRNNEQFF
TGCAGTGCTAGTATGGGTAATAGAAACAATGAGCAGTTCTTC
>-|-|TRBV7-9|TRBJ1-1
CASSSTGTIEAFF
TGTGCCAGCAGCTCTACAGGGACAATTGAAGCTTTCTTT
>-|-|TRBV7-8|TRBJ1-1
CASSLYRGAEAFF
TGTGCCAGCAGCTTATATAGGGGGGCTGAAGCTTTCTTT
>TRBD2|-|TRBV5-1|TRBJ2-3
CASSMAGGNSDTQYF
TGCGCCAGCAGCATGGCGGGGGGGAACTCAGATACGCAGTATTTT
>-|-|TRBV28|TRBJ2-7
CASNTFRGTYEQYF
TGTGCCAGCAATACCTTCAGGGGAACCTACGAGCAGTACTTC
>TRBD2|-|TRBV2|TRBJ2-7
CASGYKRGDEQYF
TGTGCCAGCGGATATAAACGGGGGGACGAGCAGTACTTC
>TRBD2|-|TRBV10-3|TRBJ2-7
CANPPREGPSYEQYF
TGTGCCAACCCCCCGCGGGAGGGGCCCTCCTACGAGCAGTACTTC
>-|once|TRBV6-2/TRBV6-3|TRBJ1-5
CASSYSGAGRVAQPQHF
TGTGCCAGCAGTTACTCTGGAGCTGGCAGGGTTGCTCAGCCCCAGCATTTT
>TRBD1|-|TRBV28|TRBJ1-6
CASSRGGRSSYNSPLHF
TGTGCCAGCAGTCGAGGGGGCCGGAGCTCCTATAATTCACCCCTCCACTTT
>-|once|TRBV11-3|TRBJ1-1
CASSLQHMNTEAFF
TGTGCCAGCAGCTTACAACACATGAACACTGAAGCTTTCTTT
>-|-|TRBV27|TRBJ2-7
CASSFYPFRKYEQYF
TGTGCCAGCAGTTTTTACCCTTTTAGGAAATACGAGCAGTACTTC
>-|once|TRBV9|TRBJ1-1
CASSVSGTLTEAFF
TGTGCCAGCAGCGTCTCCGGGACCCTTACTGAAGCTTTCTTT
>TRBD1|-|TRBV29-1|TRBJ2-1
CSVAGTDGSYNEQFF
TGCAGCGTTGCGGGGACAGACGGTTCCTACAATGAGCAGTTCTTC
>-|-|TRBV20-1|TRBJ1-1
CSARDLPRAFF
TGCAGTGCTAGGGACCTGCCCAGAGCTTTCTTT
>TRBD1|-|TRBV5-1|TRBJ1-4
CASSVTGGNEKLFF
TGCGCCAGCAGCGTGACAGGGGGAAATGAAAAACTGTTTTTT
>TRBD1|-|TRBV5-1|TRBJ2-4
CASSLRGPGQGINIQYF
TGCGCCAGCAGCTTGCGGGGGCCGGGACAGGGTATAAACATTCAGTACTTC
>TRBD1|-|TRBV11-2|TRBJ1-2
CASSPIGRRDRGSNYGYTF
TGTGCCAGCAGCCCGATAGGTCGTCGGGACAGGGGCTCTAACTATGGCTACACCTTC
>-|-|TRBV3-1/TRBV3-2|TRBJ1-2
CASSQDSNNYGYTF
TGTGCCAGCAGCCAAGACAGTAATAACTATGGCTACACCTTC
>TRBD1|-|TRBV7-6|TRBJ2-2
CASSLGQGANTGELFF
TGTGCCAGCAGCTTGGGGCAGGGGGCCAACACCGGGGAGCTGTTTTTT
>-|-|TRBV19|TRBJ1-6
CASSVAATNSPLHF
TGTGCCAGTTCCGTCGCCGCGACAAATTCACCCCTCCACTTT